The clone carrying this TCR beta chain occurred once. This sample is part of a study of control samples from healthy donors and cancer patients. The assay was immunoSEQ multiplex PCR, and TCRdb's table has in-frame clones only and misses some. This table has tens of thousands of clones, roughly nine tenths appearing once. The sequencing sample was made of blood. This clonotype was sampled from a middle-aged man in good health.

Here the CDR3 reads CSVEGPELRAQYF. The CDR3 DNA follows: TGCAGCGTTGAAGGACCCGAGCTGAGGGCCCAGTACTTC. The chain couples TRBV29-1 to TRBJ2-5, with D possibly matching TRBD2 (5 bases). Trimming removed 1 base from V and 9 bases from J, with 15 bases in between. Germline CDR1 and CDR2: SQVTM and ANQGSEA. The CDR3 totals 13 residues.